These 18 T cell receptor beta chains came from one sample sequenced in a study of blood T cells in healthy people across ages. Sample-barcoded 5' priming and a J-beta primer mix drove a second PCR of about 7 to 11 cycles. One entry per CDR3 protein results from TCRdb running MiXCR on the 5' RACE reads. Of 1,500,000 or so distinct CDR3 sequences in the sample, approximately 59% are singletons; the top ten hold about 6.7%. Source material: blood. These receptors came from a man younger than 30 in good health.

This sequence joins TRBV29-1 and TRBJ1-4; D is ambiguous. The CDR3 is 11 residues long. Germline V gene data show CDR1 as SQVTM and CDR2 as ANQGSEA. Trimming took off 6 bases at V and 7 bases at J, with 9 bases between the two ends. The DNA of the CDR3 is TGCAGCGTAGGCTTAGCTGAAAAACTGTTTTTT. This codes for CSVGLAEKLFF.

The J gene is TRBJ2-5, the V gene TRBV20-1; D not certain. Per the germline V gene, CDR1 is DFQATT and CDR2 is SNEGSKA (reference sequence). The CDR3 spans 11 residues. This CDR3 reads CRGASEETQYF. The DNA for the CDR3 is TGCAGGGGCGCGTCAGAAGAGACCCAGTACTTC.

This clonotype was found a few times. The chain links TRBV4-3 to TRBJ1-2; 7 bases fit TRBD1. From germline, CDR1 is LGHNA and CDR2 YSLEER. The ends lost 0 bases at V and 8 bases at J; junction bases unmatched: 3. The CDR3 runs to 13 residues. The CDR3: CASSQENRGGYTF. CDR3 bases: TGCGCCAGCAGCCAAGAGAACAGGGGCGGCTACACCTTC.

This clonotype showed up just a few times. The rearrangement links TRBV27 to TRBJ2-3; no clear D. CDR1 and CDR2 from the germline V gene are MNHEY and SMNVEV (reference sequence). The CDR3 is 14 residues long. V lost 2 bases, J lost 5 bases, and 11 bases lay in between. In DNA, the CDR3 is TGTGCCAGCAGTTTAGGGCTTCCAGGAGATACGCAGTATTTT. This sequence encodes CASSLGLPGDTQYF.

The chain is built from TRBV6-5 and TRBJ2-7; possible D gene TRBD1, 5 bases. The CDR3 has 15 residues. V lost 0 bases and J 7 bases, leaving 16 bases between the germline ends. The V gene's germline CDR1 is MNHEY and CDR2 SVGAGI. CDR3 protein: CASSYSSRTIGEQYF. The CDR3, as DNA: TGTGCCAGCAGTTACTCGAGTCGGACAATAGGGGAGCAGTACTTC.

This clonotype was found once. V gene TRBV20-1 combines with J gene TRBJ2-7, with D possibly being TRBD1 (6 bases). This CDR3 region has 15 residues. Trimming left V 2 bases short and J 0 bases short, with 14 bases between. CDR1 DFQATT and CDR2 SNEGSKA come from the germline V gene (reference sequence). The CDR3 region has the DNA TGCAGTGCTAGAACACCCAGGGGAAGCTCCTACGAGCAGTACTTC. Its translation: CSARTPRGSSYEQYF.

Note on this clonotype: Relative to the germline gene, one junction end is altered; a read error may explain this. The chain carries TRBV7-2 and TRBJ2-5, with TRBD2 as a possible D gene (6 bases). CDR3 length: 15 amino acids. Germline CDR1 SGHTA, CDR2 FQGNSA. The DNA of the CDR3 is TGTGCCAGCAGCTTAGATGCGGCTAGCGTCGAGACCCTGTACTTC. Translated, it gives CASSLDAASVETLYF.

V gene TRBV2 combines with J gene TRBJ2-5; D might be TRBD1 (6 bases). V was clipped by 4 bases and J by 2 bases, with 17 bases between them. The CDR3 is 16 amino acids. Germline V gene sequence: CDR1 SNHLY, CDR2 FYNNEI. DNA of the CDR3: TGTGCCAGCAGTGTGGCCACAGGGTCGGGACAAGAGACCCAGTACTTC. This translates into CASSVATGSGQETQYF. Based on the CDR3 plus reference TRBV2 and TRBJ2-5, the full variable domain is EPEVTQTPSHQVTQMGQEVILRCVPISNHLYFYWYRQILGQKVEFLVSFYNNEISEKSEIFDDQFSVERPDGSNFTLKIRSTKLEDSAMYFCASSVATGSGQETQYFGPGTRLLVL.

The genes are TRBV6-4 and TRBJ1-1; tentative D call: TRBD1 (5 bases). The CDR3 is 13 residues long. Trimming took off 3 bases at V and 1 base at J, with 6 bases between the two ends. Germline values: CDR1 MRHNA, CDR2 SNTAGT. The CDR3 protein is CASSEQENTEAFF. The CDR3 DNA sequence: TGTGCCAGCAGTGAACAGGAGAACACTGAAGCTTTCTTT.

The genes are TRBV7-6 and TRBJ1-2; TRBD1 matches at 7 bases. Losses at the gene ends were 1 base for V and 4 bases for J; bases not matched to a gene: 9. CDR1 is SGHVS and CDR2 is FNYEAQ in the germline V gene. The CDR3 runs to 16 residues. The CDR3 reads CASSLGEPGGAYGYTF. The CDR3 bases are TGTGCCAGCAGCTTAGGGGAGCCAGGGGGGGCCTATGGCTACACCTTC.

This clonotype occurred a few times. The genes are TRBV7-8 and TRBJ2-1; the match to TRBD2 covers 14 bases. Losses at the gene ends were 4 bases for V and 7 bases for J; bases not matched to a gene: 3. CDR3 size: 15 residues. CDR1 is SGHVS and CDR2 is FQNEAQ in the germline V gene. The CDR3, as DNA: TGTGCCAGCAGCTACGGGACTAGCGGGGGAAATGAGCAGTTCTTC. Translation gives CASSYGTSGGNEQFF.

CDR3 nucleotide sequence: TGCGCCAGCAGCGACCGTAGCGGGAGATTTGAGCAGTTCTTC. It yields the protein CASSDRSGRFEQFF. The chain combines TRBV4-1 with TRBJ2-1; the match to TRBD2 covers 9 bases. CDR1 is MGHRA and CDR2 is YSYEKL in the germline V gene. The CDR3 extends over 14 amino acids. Trimming removed 5 bases from V and 9 bases from J; junction bases left unmatched: 8.

The genes are TRBV5-1 and TRBJ2-7; the D is unclear. Germline V gene sequence: CDR1 SGHRS, CDR2 YFSETQ. The CDR3 contains 12 residues. The ends were cut back, 7 bases at V and 0 bases at J, with 8 bases in the middle. CDR3 DNA: TGCGCCAGCTGGGGATCCTCCTACGAGCAGTACTTC. As protein: CASWGSSYEQYF.

This chain connects TRBV20-1 to TRBJ2-1; the D is unclear. Trimming took off 3 bases at V and 0 bases at J, with 9 bases between the two ends. Germline lookup yields CDR1 DFQATT and CDR2 SNEGSKA (reference sequence). This CDR3 spans 14 amino acids. CDR3 region: CSARIPSSYNEQFF. The CDR3 coding sequence is TGCAGTGCTAGGATTCCAAGCTCCTACAATGAGCAGTTCTTC.

This clonotype has more than one count but fewer than ten. V gene TRBV27 combines with J gene TRBJ2-5; the D is unclear. CDR1 is MNHEY and CDR2 is SMNVEV in the germline V gene (reference sequence). The CDR3 totals 12 residues. V dropped 5 bases and J dropped 4 bases, with 8 bases sitting between them. CDR3 coding DNA: TGTGCCAGCAGTATAGTAGGAGAGACCCAGTACTTC. It specifies CASSIVGETQYF.

This chain joins TRBV29-1 and TRBJ1-2; D unclear. V was cut by 6 bases and J by 7 bases, with 15 bases left in between. Looked up from germline, CDR1 is SQVTM and CDR2 is ANQGSEA. The CDR3 has 12 residues. DNA of the CDR3: TGCAGCGTATCGGGCCAGGAGGGTGGCTACACCTTC. Translation: CSVSGQEGGYTF.

The chain joins TRBV7-6 to TRBJ2-7, with 7 nucleotides matching TRBD2. The V and J ends lost 1 base and 2 bases, in that order; junction bases with no gene match: 5. In germline, CDR1 is SGHVS, CDR2 FNYEAQ. The CDR3 is 15 residues long. CDR3 loop: CASSLEAGATYEQYF. CDR3 DNA: TGTGCCAGCAGCTTAGAGGCGGGAGCAACCTACGAGCAGTACTTC.

The V gene is TRBV29-1, the J gene TRBJ2-1; 8 positions match TRBD2. V lost 4 bases to trimming and J lost 6 bases; unmatched junction nucleotides: 5. This CDR3 is built from 13 residues. Germline-derived CDR1 and CDR2 are SQVTM and ANQGSEA. CDR3 in amino acids: CSVVEAGANEQFF. Here the CDR3 DNA reads TGCAGCGTTGTAGAAGCGGGAGCCAATGAGCAGTTCTTC.